Sequencing of this TCR beta chain was carried out in a study of blood T cell repertoires in COVID-19. At the level of the study: Acute and convalescent COVID-19 specimens originated in the United States, Italy and Spain.

TCRdb keeps only in-frame clones here, not all; method: immunoSEQ multiplex PCR. The sample shows 80,000 or so clones, around 91% of them seen only once. CDR1 and CDR2 (germline): KGHSH, LQKENI. Trimming cost V 0 bases and J 2 bases, with 7 bases left between them. CDR3 size: 14 residues. V gene TRBV18 combines with J gene TRBJ2-5; D might be TRBD1 (5 bases). Input material: peripheral blood. The sequence was obtained from a woman between 50 and 59 years old in a cohort sampled during active COVID-19. CDR3 protein: CASSPPQGQETQYF. In nucleotides, the CDR3 is TGTGCCAGCTCACCACCTCAGGGACAAGAGACCCAGTACTTC.